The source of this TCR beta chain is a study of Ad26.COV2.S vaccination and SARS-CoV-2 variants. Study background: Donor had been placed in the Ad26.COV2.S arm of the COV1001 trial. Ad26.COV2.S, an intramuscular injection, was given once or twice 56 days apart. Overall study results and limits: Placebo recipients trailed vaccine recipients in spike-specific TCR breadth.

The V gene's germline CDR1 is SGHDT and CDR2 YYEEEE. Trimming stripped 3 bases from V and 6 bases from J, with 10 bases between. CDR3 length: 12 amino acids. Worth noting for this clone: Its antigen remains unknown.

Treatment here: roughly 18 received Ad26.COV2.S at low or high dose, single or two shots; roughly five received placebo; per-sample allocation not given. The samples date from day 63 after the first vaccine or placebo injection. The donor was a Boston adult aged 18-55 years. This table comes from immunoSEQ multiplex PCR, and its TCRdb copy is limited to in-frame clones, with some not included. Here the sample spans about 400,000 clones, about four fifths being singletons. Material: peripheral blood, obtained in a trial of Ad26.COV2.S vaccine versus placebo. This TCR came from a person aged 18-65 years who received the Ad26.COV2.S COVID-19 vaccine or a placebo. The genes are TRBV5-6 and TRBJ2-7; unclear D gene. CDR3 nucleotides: TGTGCCAGCAGCTCGGCCGGAGCCGAGCAGTACTTC. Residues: CASSSAGAEQYF.